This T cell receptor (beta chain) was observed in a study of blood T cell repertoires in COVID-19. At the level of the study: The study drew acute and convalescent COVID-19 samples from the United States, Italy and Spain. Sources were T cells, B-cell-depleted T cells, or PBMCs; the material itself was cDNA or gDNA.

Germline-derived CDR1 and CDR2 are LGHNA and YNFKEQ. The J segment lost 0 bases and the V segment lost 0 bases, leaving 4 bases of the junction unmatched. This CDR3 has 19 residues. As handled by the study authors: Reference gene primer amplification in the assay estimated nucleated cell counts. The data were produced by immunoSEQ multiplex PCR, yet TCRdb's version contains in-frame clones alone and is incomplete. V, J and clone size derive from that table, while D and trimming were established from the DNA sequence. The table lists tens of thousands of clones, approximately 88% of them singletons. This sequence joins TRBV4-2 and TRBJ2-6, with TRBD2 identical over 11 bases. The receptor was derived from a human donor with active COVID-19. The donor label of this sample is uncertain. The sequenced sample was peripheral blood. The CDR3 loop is CASSQDLAGGLSGANVLTF. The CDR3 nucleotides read TGTGCCAGCAGCCAAGATCTAGCGGGAGGCCTCTCTGGGGCCAACGTCCTGACTTTC.